This is a list of T cell receptor beta chains from one sample in a study of Ad26.COV2.S vaccination and SARS-CoV-2 variants. Profiled with immunoSEQ multiplex PCR; TCRdb holds only in-frame clones, not every one. This sample yields 300,000 to 400,000 clones, of which around 84% are seen a single time; around 1.9% belongs to the top ten. The sample in question was peripheral blood, obtained in a trial of Ad26.COV2.S vaccine versus placebo. The receptors were sampled from a person aged 18-60 years who received the Ad26.COV2.S COVID-19 vaccine or a placebo. The CDR3 runs from the conserved cysteine through the conserved F or W. Each record gives: V gene, D gene, J gene, clone size, CDR3 DNA, CDR3 protein. A D gene is named only where the DNA matches it firmly. Rows give clone size only sometimes, using once, few, many, or a class for an expanded clone.

TRBV5-1,-,TRBJ2-7,many,TGCGCCAGCAGCGACTCCCGGTCGGGGTTGGGGTACGAGCAGTACTTC,CASSDSRSGLGYEQYF
TRBV7-2,-,TRBJ1-1,-,TGTGCCAGCAGCTATGACGAGAAGATGAACACTGAAGCTTTCTTT,CASSYDEKMNTEAFF
TRBV18,-,TRBJ1-2,-,TGTGCCAGCTCACCTGGCGGGGGGCTTGGCTACACCTTC,CASSPGGGLGYTF
TRBV5-1,TRBD1,TRBJ2-7,-,TGCGCCAGCAGCCTGGGGACAGGGAGGAGAGGGCACTTC,CASSLGTGRRGHF
TRBV27,TRBD1,TRBJ2-7,-,TGTGCCAGCAAGAGGGACAGGGGGCTCTACGAGCAGTACTTC,CASKRDRGLYEQYF
TRBV11-2,-,TRBJ2-3,-,TGTGCCAGCAGCTTATCTCAGGGCAAGGGAGCAGATACGCAGTATTTT,CASSLSQGKGADTQYF
TRBV9,-,TRBJ2-5,-,TGTGCCAGCAGCCCCGCTTGGGGGACCCAGTACTTC,CASSPAWGTQYF
TRBV6-5,-,TRBJ2-7,-,TGTGCCAGCAGTTACTCCTGGACCGGGACCGAGCAGTACTTC,CASSYSWTGTEQYF
TRBV3-1/TRBV3-2,TRBD1,TRBJ1-1,-,TGTGCCAGCAGCCAAGATAGGGAGGGGTTTGGGCAGGGGGCTTTCACTGAAGCTTTCTTT,CASSQDREGFGQGAFTEAFF
TRBV18,TRBD1,TRBJ1-1,-,TGTGCCAGCTCACCCAGGGGGGCTGAAGCTTTCTTT,CASSPRGAEAFF
TRBV7-2,-,TRBJ2-7,few,TGTGCCAGCAGCTATCCCTCTGGGCCGGGTGAGCAGTACTTC,CASSYPSGPGEQYF
TRBV5-6,-,TRBJ1-6,-,TGTGCCAGCAGCTTGGGTCCCCAGGGGAATAATTCACCCCTCCACTTT,CASSLGPQGNNSPLHF
TRBV24-1,-,TRBJ2-7,-,TGTGCCACCATTAGAGGGGGAGCCTACGAGCAGTACTTC,CATIRGGAYEQYF
TRBV7-2,-,TRBJ1-3,-,TGTGCCAGCAGCTTAGGATTCGGGAGCTCCTCTGGAAACACCATATATTTT,CASSLGFGSSSGNTIYF
TRBV29-1,TRBD1,TRBJ1-2,-,TGCAGCGCCGCCGACAGGGCGGGGTATGGCTACACCTTC,CSAADRAGYGYTF
TRBV4-1,-,TRBJ1-2,-,TGCGCCAGCAGCCAAGCTTGGGGACCCCGGGCCCCTAACTATGGCTACACCTTC,CASSQAWGPRAPNYGYTF
TRBV30,-,TRBJ1-3,-,TGTGCCTGGAGCGAAACCTCTGGAAACACCATATATTTT,CAWSETSGNTIYF
TRBV27,TRBD1,TRBJ1-5,-,TGTGCCAGCCGTCCTCTAAGACAGGGACGTCAGCCCCAGCATTTT,CASRPLRQGRQPQHF
TRBV12-5,-,TRBJ1-1,-,TGTGCTAGTGGCCTACGCAGGACGGGGGACACTGAAGCTTTCTTT,CASGLRRTGDTEAFF
TRBV10-3,-,TRBJ1-5,few,TGTGCCATCAGTGAGTCTTCAGGGTCGGATCAGCCCCAGCATTTT,CAISESSGSDQPQHF
TRBV7-2,-,TRBJ1-2,-,TGTGCCAGCAGCTTAGTAACAGGTGGCTATGGCTACACCTTC,CASSLVTGGYGYTF
TRBV19,TRBD1,TRBJ1-1,few,TGTGCCAGTAGAAAACCGGGACAGGGGGCAGGGACTGAAGCTTTCTTT,CASRKPGQGAGTEAFF
TRBV2,TRBD1,TRBJ2-1,-,TGTGCCAGCAAGGTCCAGGGGGCGTTATACAATGAGCAGTTCTTC,CASKVQGALYNEQFF
TRBV20-1,-,TRBJ1-3,-,TGCAGTGCTAGTGTAGGGTCCTCTGGAAACACCATATATTTT,CSASVGSSGNTIYF
TRBV7-2,-,TRBJ2-2,-,TGTGCCAGCAGCTCTTCTAGCGCGAACACCGGGGAGCTGTTTTTT,CASSSSSANTGELFF
TRBV19,-,TRBJ2-5,-,TGTGCCAGTAGTATAGATCGGCAGACCCAGTACTTC,CASSIDRQTQYF
TRBV5-1,-,TRBJ2-5,-,TGCGCCAGCAGCTTGGTTAGGGAAGGAGAGACCCAGTACTTC,CASSLVREGETQYF
TRBV3-1/TRBV3-2,TRBD2,TRBJ2-1,once,TGTGCCAGCAGCCAAGATCTCACTAGCGGGGGGCCTCTCTACTCCTACAATGAGCAGTTCTTC,CASSQDLTSGGPLYSYNEQFF
TRBV7-9,-,TRBJ1-2,-,TGTGCCAGCAGCCCCCTCGGCATTGGCTACACCTTC,CASSPLGIGYTF
TRBV10-3,-,TRBJ1-5,once,TGTGCCATCAGGTCCCAGTCTCCGGGGGGGCCCCAGCATTTT,CAIRSQSPGGPQHF
TRBV24-1,-,TRBJ1-6,-,TGTGCCACCACTGACCGGGACTCCTATTCACCCCTCCACTTT,CATTDRDSYSPLHF
TRBV30,-,TRBJ1-2,-,TGTGCCTGGACCTACGACGGGACGTACGGGGGCTACACCTTC,CAWTYDGTYGGYTF
TRBV27,-,TRBJ1-6,-,TGTGCCAGCAGTTTATCACCTTCCAATAATTCACCCCTCCACTTT,CASSLSPSNNSPLHF
TRBV27,-,TRBJ2-5,-,TGTGCCAGCGGATGGGGGCGGGAGACCCAGTACTTC,CASGWGRETQYF
TRBV4-1,TRBD1,TRBJ1-2,-,TGCGCCAGCAGCCAAGATGGATACGCGATAAGGGGGCAGGACGGCTACACCTTC,CASSQDGYAIRGQDGYTF
TRBV7-2,-,TRBJ1-2,few,TGTGCCAGCAGCTCCAGTATAAGGGAGTTGGGCTACACCTTC,CASSSSIRELGYTF
TRBV7-2,TRBD2,TRBJ2-1,few,TGTGCCAGCAGCTATATAGCGGGGGGGCTTTTCTACAATGAGCAGTTCTTC,CASSYIAGGLFYNEQFF
TRBV6-2/TRBV6-3,-,TRBJ1-1,few,TGTGCCAGCAGTTACGATCCGTCCTCAACAGGGTTAAACACTGAAGCTTTCTTT,CASSYDPSSTGLNTEAFF
TRBV7-2,-,TRBJ1-3,-,TGTGCCAGCAGCTTCTCAGGAGAGCGAAACACCATATATTTT,CASSFSGERNTIYF
TRBV7-9,TRBD1,TRBJ1-1,-,TGTGCCAGCAGCCGCCAACCGGGACAGGGGACGGACACTGAAGCTTTCTTT,CASSRQPGQGTDTEAFF
TRBV19,TRBD1,TRBJ2-7,-,TGTGCCAGTAGGGACAGGTACTACGAGCAGTACTTC,CASRDRYYEQYF
TRBV9,-,TRBJ1-3,-,TGTGCCAGCAGTCGTATCCCGGGGAGGGAATACACTGGAAACACCATATATTTT,CASSRIPGREYTGNTIYF
TRBV6-5,-,TRBJ1-5,once,TGTGCCAGCACCCGAGGGGTCACGAGCAATCAGCCCCAGCATTTT,CASTRGVTSNQPQHF
TRBV5-6,TRBD2,TRBJ2-7,-,TGTGCCAGCAGCTTGGCCGGAATGCGGGGGGTATACGAGCAGTACTTC,CASSLAGMRGVYEQYF
TRBV7-3,-,TRBJ2-2,once,TGTGCCAGCAGCTCAACTACGATGGGACTTGCCACCGGGGAGCTGTTTTTT,CASSSTTMGLATGELFF
TRBV3-1/TRBV3-2,-,TRBJ1-2,-,TGTGCCAGCAGCCCCGGGACACACAACTATGGCTACACCTTC,CASSPGTHNYGYTF
TRBV19,-,TRBJ2-1,-,TGTGCCAGTGGCCCGGTTTTCTCCTACAATGAGCAGTTCTTC,CASGPVFSYNEQFF
TRBV7-2,-,TRBJ2-7,-,TGTGCCAGCAGCTTAGTCGCAGGGAAGTCCTACGAGCAGTACTTC,CASSLVAGKSYEQYF
TRBV5-1,-,TRBJ2-1,-,TGCGCCAGCAGCTTGGCCCTGGGGGGGCGGGTCAATGAGCAGTTCTTC,CASSLALGGRVNEQFF
TRBV6-2/TRBV6-3,-,TRBJ2-5,-,TGTGCCAGCAGTTACTGGGGCTCCAGAGGGACCCAGTACTTC,CASSYWGSRGTQYF
TRBV5-5,-,TRBJ2-2,-,TGTGCCAGCAGCTTGGTTGCGGAGAACACCGGGGAGCTGTTTTTT,CASSLVAENTGELFF
TRBV6-5,-,TRBJ2-7,-,TGTGCCAGCAGTTCACCTGGGGGCTACGAGCAGTACTTC,CASSSPGGYEQYF
TRBV5-1,-,TRBJ1-2,-,TGCGCCAGCAGCTTTTCACCCGACGGGGACCTTGGTGGCTACACCTTC,CASSFSPDGDLGGYTF